These T cell receptor beta chains were read from a single sample in a study of shared clonotypes between healthy human individuals. Assay used: immunoSEQ multiplex PCR; TCRdb lists only in-frame clones, some missing. The data hold about 1 million clones, with 60% to 80% observed a single time. Sequencing was done on a sample of memory CD4+ T cells sorted from blood. The receptors derive from a man aged 18 to 29 in good health. Both conserved end residues are part of each CDR3. D genes are given only for firm matches. Not every row has a clone size; where given, it reads once, few, many or a size class.

V gene	D gene	J gene	clone size	CDR3 DNA	CDR3 protein
TRBV11-2	NA	TRBJ2-7	NA	TGTGCCAGCAGCTCGGGGTCAGGTTTGGGCGAGCAGTACTTC	CASSSGSGLGEQYF
TRBV27	TRBD1	TRBJ2-5	NA	TGTGCCAGCAGTTTAACGGACAGGGACCAAGAGACCCAGTACTTC	CASSLTDRDQETQYF
TRBV14	NA	TRBJ1-2	NA	TGTGCCAGCAGCCAAGATGGTTTTAACTATGGCTACACCTTC	CASSQDGFNYGYTF
TRBV4-1	TRBD1	TRBJ1-5	NA	TGCGCCAGCAGCTCCCACGGACAGGGTCAGCCCCAGCATTTT	CASSSHGQGQPQHF
TRBV6-5	NA	TRBJ1-2	NA	TGTGCCAGTTATCCCTCCGGGGGTACTAACTATGGCTACACCTTC	CASYPSGGTNYGYTF
TRBV7-2	TRBD1	TRBJ2-7	few	TGTGCCAGCAGCTTCTCCGGGACAGGCTCCTACGAGCAGTACTTC	CASSFSGTGSYEQYF
TRBV28	TRBD1	TRBJ1-6	few	TGTGCCAGCACCTCCGGGACAGGGGAAAGTTTAGTGGGTTCACCCCTCCACTTT	CASTSGTGESLVGSPLHF
TRBV5-1	TRBD1	TRBJ1-5	NA	TGCGCCAGCAGCGAGACAGGGAACAATCAGCCCCAGCATTTT	CASSETGNNQPQHF
TRBV7-9	NA	TRBJ1-4	NA	TGTGCCAGCAGCTCTGTCATGGGGGCTACTAATGAAAAACTGTTTTTT	CASSSVMGATNEKLFF
TRBV30	NA	TRBJ2-3	NA	TGTGCCTGGGGGATACGGGACACCCTCACCACAGCTACGCAGTATTTT	CAWGIRDTLTTATQYF
TRBV28	NA	TRBJ1-2	once	TGTGCCAGCACAGGAGGAGCGGGGGCTAACTATGGCTACACCTTC	CASTGGAGANYGYTF
TRBV5-1	TRBD2	TRBJ2-2	NA	TGCGCCAGTAAATCCGGGACTAGCGGGGCCAAAAGCTACACCGGGGAGCTGTTTTTT	CASKSGTSGAKSYTGELFF
TRBV5-1	TRBD2	TRBJ2-3	NA	TGCGCCAGCAGCGAGGGACTAGCGCGCACAGATACGCAGTATTTT	CASSEGLARTDTQYF
TRBV10-3	TRBD2	TRBJ2-7	NA	TGTGCCATCAGTGACATTAGCGGGAGCTCCTACGAGCAGTACTTC	CAISDISGSSYEQYF
TRBV18	TRBD1	TRBJ2-1	few	TGTGCCAGCTCCCAGGGACAGCACAATGAGCAGTTCTTC	CASSQGQHNEQFF
TRBV7-9	NA	TRBJ1-5	NA	TGTGCCAGCAGCTTAGAAGCGGGGTATAGCAATCAGCCCCAGCATTTT	CASSLEAGYSNQPQHF
TRBV30	TRBD1	TRBJ1-5	NA	TGTGCCTGGAGTCGAGGGACAGGGGTCAATCAGCCCCAGCATTTT	CAWSRGTGVNQPQHF
TRBV6-1	NA	TRBJ2-7	few	TGTGCCAGCAGATCCGGGGGCCCCTACGAGCAGTACTTC	CASRSGGPYEQYF
TRBV6-1	NA	TRBJ1-1	NA	TGTGCCAGCAGTGGAAATTGGAACACTGAAGCTTTCTTT	CASSGNWNTEAFF
TRBV7-2	NA	TRBJ2-7	NA	TGTGCCAGCACCACCTCCCACGGGACTTCCTACGAGCAGTACTTC	CASTTSHGTSYEQYF
TRBV10-2	NA	TRBJ1-5	many	TGCGCCAGCAGCGAGGGGGTTAAGGGGAGGGCCCAGCATTTT	CASSEGVKGRAQHF
TRBV5-1	TRBD1	TRBJ2-5	NA	TGCGCCAGCACCCGGACAGGGCGAGGGGAGACCCAGTACTTC	CASTRTGRGETQYF
TRBV28	NA	TRBJ1-2	few	TGTGCCAGCAGTGCGGCGGGGCCAGCCAACTATGGCTACACCTTC	CASSAAGPANYGYTF
TRBV30	TRBD1	TRBJ1-2	NA	TGTGCCTGGAGTAAGGTGATAATTCGACAGGGGGCGCTGGACTATGGCTACACCTTC	CAWSKVIIRQGALDYGYTF
TRBV2	NA	TRBJ1-2	NA	TGTGCCAGCAGTGAGACAGGAGTTTACTATGGCTACACCTTC	CASSETGVYYGYTF
TRBV7-8	NA	TRBJ2-3	NA	TGTGCCAGCAGTTCCAGGTACACGCAGTATTTT	CASSSRYTQYF
TRBV6-5	NA	TRBJ1-5	NA	TGTGCCAGCAGTTTGGATGGGACTAGCAATCAGCCCCAGCATTTT	CASSLDGTSNQPQHF
TRBV15	NA	TRBJ2-7	NA	TGTGCCACCAGCAGAGATCTGAGGGAGCAGTACTTC	CATSRDLREQYF
TRBV30	NA	TRBJ1-2	NA	TGTGCCTGCCACTTAGAGGGGGGAACCCTCACCGATGGCTACACCTTC	CACHLEGGTLTDGYTF
TRBV2	NA	TRBJ2-2	NA	TGTGCCAGCAGCCCACGGAGATCTACTATTGGGGAGCTGTTTTTT	CASSPRRSTIGELFF
TRBV29-1	NA	TRBJ1-1	once	TGCAGCGTTTCCCCAGCGCAGAACACTGAAGCTTTCTTT	CSVSPAQNTEAFF
TRBV13	NA	TRBJ2-3	NA	TGTGCCAGCAGCTTAATCACAGATACGCAGTATTTT	CASSLITDTQYF
TRBV7-2	TRBD2	TRBJ2-7	NA	TGTGCCAGCAGCAGGGGACTAGCGGGAACTACCTACGAGCAGTACTTC	CASSRGLAGTTYEQYF
TRBV4-3	NA	TRBJ2-2	once	TGCGCCAGCAGCCAAGATCTTCCGGCGGGGCTCAACACCGGGGAGCTGTTTTTT	CASSQDLPAGLNTGELFF
TRBV28	TRBD1	TRBJ1-2	NA	TGTGCCAGCAGTTCAGGGGGCAGGGAAGGCTACACCTTC	CASSSGGREGYTF
TRBV30	NA	TRBJ1-4	NA	TGTGCCTGGAGCGTTAAACAGGGTGGGAATGAAAAACTGTTTTTT	CAWSVKQGGNEKLFF
TRBV6-1	TRBD2	TRBJ2-7	NA	TGTGCCAGCAGTGGGGGCGGGAGTAGGAACGAGCAGTACTTC	CASSGGGSRNEQYF
TRBV2	TRBD2	TRBJ2-7	NA	TGTGCCACCGGACTAGCGGGGCCTTACGAGCAGTACTTC	CATGLAGPYEQYF
TRBV19	TRBD2	TRBJ2-3	once	TGTGCCAGTAGAGGGGGGGCAACTAGCGGGCGACTTTGGGACACAGATACGCAGTATTTT	CASRGGATSGRLWDTDTQYF
TRBV6-5	TRBD2	TRBJ2-7	NA	TGTGCCAGCAGTTACCTAGCGGGGGGCTCCTACGAGCAGTACTTC	CASSYLAGGSYEQYF
TRBV5-8	NA	TRBJ1-3	NA	TGTGCCAGCTGTGGGGGGAAGCAGAGCTCTGGAAACACCATATATTTT	CASCGGKQSSGNTIYF
TRBV2	NA	TRBJ1-1	NA	TGTGCCAGCAGTGATGGATTGAACACTGAAGCTTTCTTT	CASSDGLNTEAFF
TRBV5-4	NA	TRBJ1-2	NA	TGTGCCAGCAGCTCAAACCAGGGGAACTATGGCTACACCTTC	CASSSNQGNYGYTF
TRBV5-5	NA	TRBJ1-5	NA	TGTGCCAGCAGCTCGGGGTTTGGCAATCAGCCCCAGCATTTT	CASSSGFGNQPQHF
TRBV7-9	TRBD1	TRBJ2-2	many	TGTGCCAGCAGAGGGGGCCTAGCGAACACCGGGGAGCTGTTTTTT	CASRGGLANTGELFF
TRBV9	NA	TRBJ2-1	NA	TGTGCCAGCAGCGGGGACTCTGGGGAGCAGTTCTTC	CASSGDSGEQFF
TRBV4-1	NA	TRBJ2-2	few	TGCGCCAGCAGCCAAGGTGGCTACACCGGGGAGCTGTTTTTT	CASSQGGYTGELFF
TRBV5-8	TRBD1	TRBJ1-5	NA	TGTGCCAGCAGCTCGGGACAGGGGACCGATAGCAATCAGCCCCAGCATTTT	CASSSGQGTDSNQPQHF
TRBV2	NA	TRBJ1-4	NA	TGTGCCAGCAGACCTGGGCAGCTTAATGAAAAACTGTTTTTT	CASRPGQLNEKLFF
TRBV27	NA	TRBJ2-7	NA	TGTGCCAGCAGTTTAAAGGGGGTCCCTCCTTACGAGCAGTACTTC	CASSLKGVPPYEQYF
TRBV4-1	NA	TRBJ2-7	NA	TGCGCCAGCAGCCATCCCGGCAGGGGCTGGGAGCAGTACTTC	CASSHPGRGWEQYF
TRBV2	NA	TRBJ2-6	NA	TGTGCCAGCAGCGAGCAGGGGTCTGGGGCCAACGTCCTGACTTTC	CASSEQGSGANVLTF
TRBV6-4	NA	TRBJ1-6	many	TGTGCCAGCAGTGAGCTGAGCGGAGGGAATTCACCCCTCCACTTT	CASSELSGGNSPLHF
TRBV5-1	TRBD1	TRBJ2-5	NA	TGCGCCAGCAGCCGGGACAGGGCGCAAGAGACCCAGTACTTC	CASSRDRAQETQYF
TRBV7-6	TRBD2	TRBJ2-1	NA	TGTGCCAGCAGCTTAGATCGAGCGGGAGGGTACAATGAGCAGTTCTTC	CASSLDRAGGYNEQFF
TRBV6-5	NA	TRBJ2-7	NA	TGTGCCAGCAATTCTTTCTCCCGGGGCGCCGACGAGCAGTACTTC	CASNSFSRGADEQYF
TRBV18	NA	TRBJ1-1	NA	TGTGCCAGCTCACCACAGGAAACTGGGGGCACTGAAGCTTTCTTT	CASSPQETGGTEAFF